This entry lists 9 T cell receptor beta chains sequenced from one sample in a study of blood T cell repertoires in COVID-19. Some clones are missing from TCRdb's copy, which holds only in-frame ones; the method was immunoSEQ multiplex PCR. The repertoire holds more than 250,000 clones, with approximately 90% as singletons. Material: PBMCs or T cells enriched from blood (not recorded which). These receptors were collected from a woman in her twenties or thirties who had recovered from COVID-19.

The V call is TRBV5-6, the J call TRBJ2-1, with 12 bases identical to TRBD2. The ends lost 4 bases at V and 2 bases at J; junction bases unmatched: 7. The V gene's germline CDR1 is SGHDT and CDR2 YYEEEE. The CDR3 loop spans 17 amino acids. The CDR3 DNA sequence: TGTGCCAGCAGCATCCGGACTAGCGGGGTGACCTACAATGAGCAGTTCTTC. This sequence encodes CASSIRTSGVTYNEQFF.

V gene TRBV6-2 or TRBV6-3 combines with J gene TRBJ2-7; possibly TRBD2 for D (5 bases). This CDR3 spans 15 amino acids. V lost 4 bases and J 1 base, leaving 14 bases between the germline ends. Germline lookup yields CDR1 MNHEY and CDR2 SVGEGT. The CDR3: CASSSWTRESYEQYF. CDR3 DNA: TGTGCCAGCAGTTCCTGGACGAGGGAGTCCTACGAGCAGTACTTC.

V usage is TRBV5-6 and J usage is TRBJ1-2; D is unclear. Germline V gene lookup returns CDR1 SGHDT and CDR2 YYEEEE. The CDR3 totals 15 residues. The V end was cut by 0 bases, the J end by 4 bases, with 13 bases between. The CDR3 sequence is CASSLGVGEGYGYTF. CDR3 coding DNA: TGTGCCAGCAGCTTGGGGGTGGGAGAGGGCTATGGCTACACCTTC. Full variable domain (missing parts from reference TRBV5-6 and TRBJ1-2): DAGVTQSPTHLIKTRGQQVTLRCSPKSGHDTVSWYQQALGQGPQFIFQYYEEEERQRGNFPDRFSGHQFPNYSSELNVNALLLGDSALYLCASSLGVGEGYGYTFGSGTRLTVV.

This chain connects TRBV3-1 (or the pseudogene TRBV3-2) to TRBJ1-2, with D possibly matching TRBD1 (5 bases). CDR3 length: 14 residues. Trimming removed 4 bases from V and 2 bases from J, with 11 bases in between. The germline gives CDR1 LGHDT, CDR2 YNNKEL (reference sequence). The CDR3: CASSPGAGNYGYTF. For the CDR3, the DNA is TGTGCCAGCAGCCCTGGGGCAGGGAACTATGGCTACACCTTC.

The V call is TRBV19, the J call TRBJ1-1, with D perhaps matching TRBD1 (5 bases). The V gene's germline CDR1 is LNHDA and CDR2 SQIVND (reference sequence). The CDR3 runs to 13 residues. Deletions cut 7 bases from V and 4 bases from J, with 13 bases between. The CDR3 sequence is CASNPGGGTEAFF. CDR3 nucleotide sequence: TGTGCCAGTAACCCCGGGGGTGGCACTGAAGCTTTCTTT.

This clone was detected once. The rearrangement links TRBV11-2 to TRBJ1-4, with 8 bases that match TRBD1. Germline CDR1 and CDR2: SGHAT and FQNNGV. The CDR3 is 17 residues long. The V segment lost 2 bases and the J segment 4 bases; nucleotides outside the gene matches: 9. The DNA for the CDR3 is TGTGCCAGCAGCTTACTCGCCAGGGGGCGTTTTAATGAAAAACTGTTTTTT. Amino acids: CASSLLARGRFNEKLFF.

Written as DNA, the CDR3 is TGTGCTAGTGGCCCCGTAGTCTACGAGCAGTACTTC. Residues: CASGPVVYEQYF. J is TRBJ2-7 and V is TRBV12-5; D gene unclear. Germline lookup yields CDR1 LGHNT and CDR2 FRNRAP. The CDR3 has 12 amino acids. V shed 6 bases and J shed 3 bases, with 9 bases lying between them.

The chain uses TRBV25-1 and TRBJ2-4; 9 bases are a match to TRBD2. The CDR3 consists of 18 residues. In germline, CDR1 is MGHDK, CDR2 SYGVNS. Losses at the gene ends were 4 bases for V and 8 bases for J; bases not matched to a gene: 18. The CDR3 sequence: CASSGPQRGAGFGDIQYF. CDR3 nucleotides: TGTGCCAGCAGTGGCCCACAGCGGGGGGCCGGATTTGGGGACATTCAGTACTTC.

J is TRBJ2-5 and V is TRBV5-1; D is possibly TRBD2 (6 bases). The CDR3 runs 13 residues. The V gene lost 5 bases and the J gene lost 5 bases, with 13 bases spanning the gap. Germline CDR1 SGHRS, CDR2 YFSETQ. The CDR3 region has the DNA TGCGCCAGCAGACCTGGCGGGGCGGAGACCCAGTACTTC. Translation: CASRPGGAETQYF. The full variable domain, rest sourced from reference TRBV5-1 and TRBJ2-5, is KAGVTQTPRYLIKTRGQQVTLSCSPISGHRSVSWYQQTPGQGLQFLFEYFSETQRNKGNFPGRFSGRQFSNSRSEMNVSTLELGDSALYLCASRPGGAETQYFGPGTRLLVL.